A single sample gave rise to the 23 T cell receptor beta chains below, sequenced in a study of cytomegalovirus exposure and HLA in healthy donors (dated by TCRdb to about 2017). The library relied on the immunoSEQ multiplex PCR assay. For the multiplex PCR, a mixture combining 60 forward primers for TCR Vbeta segments and 13 reverse primers for TCR Jbeta segments was used. TCRdb stores this immuneACCESS table with in-frame sequences only. Part of the clones is absent; in the studies checked, under half of the shortfall reflects unresolved V genes, and no reason is known for the rest. Across this sample there are about 130,000 clones, with about 78% seen only once. The ten most abundant clones make up 2.5% to 3% of the sample. The specimen was PBMCs. Every receptor here comes from a human donor in good health.

The chain recombines TRBV7-9 with TRBJ2-1; maybe TRBD1 (6 bases). In germline, CDR1 is SEHNR, CDR2 FQNEAQ (reference sequence). The CDR3 spans 15 residues. Trimming cost V 1 base and J 6 bases, with 13 bases left between them. The CDR3: CASSLVVGAANEQFF. The CDR3 DNA sequence: TGTGCCAGCAGCTTAGTGGTGGGGGCGGCCAATGAGCAGTTCTTC.

This chain joins TRBV18 and TRBJ2-7, with TRBD2 as a possible D gene (5 bases). The CDR3 length is 15 residues. The V gene's germline CDR1 is KGHSH and CDR2 LQKENI. V gave up 2 bases and J gave up 3 bases, with 14 bases separating them. CDR3 amino acids: CASSPAGLSFYEQYF. DNA of the CDR3: TGTGCCAGCTCACCAGCAGGACTCTCCTTCTACGAGCAGTACTTC.

This clone was observed a handful of times. The chain couples TRBV4-3 to TRBJ1-3; unclear D gene. Trimming pared 0 bases from V and 1 base from J, leaving 7 bases between. CDR3 size: 15 residues. Germline assignment: CDR1 LGHNA and CDR2 YSLEER. Here the CDR3 reads CASSQDLSSGNTIYF. As DNA, the CDR3 is TGCGCCAGCAGCCAAGATCTGAGTTCTGGAAACACCATATATTTT.

V gene TRBV11-2 combines with J gene TRBJ2-1, with 7 bases that match TRBD1. Germline V gene sequence: CDR1 SGHAT, CDR2 FQNNGV. The CDR3 sequence is 19 residues long. J was trimmed by 3 bases and V by 1 base; bases with no gene match: 15. CDR3 bases: TGTGCCAGCAGCTTAGGGCCCCTCGGACAGGCCTTAAACTACAATGAGCAGTTCTTC. It is translated as CASSLGPLGQALNYNEQFF.

This clone was counted between two and nine times. This rearrangement joins TRBV5-1 to TRBJ1-1; D is ambiguous. The CDR3 has 17 residues. Germline CDR1 is SGHRS and CDR2 is YFSETQ. V lost 2 bases and J 0 bases, leaving 17 bases between the germline ends. CDR3 protein: CASSFDAGNNMNTEAFF. The CDR3 DNA reads TGCGCCAGCAGCTTCGACGCAGGTAATAATATGAACACTGAAGCTTTCTTT.

This clone was detected a few times. This chain connects TRBV5-4 to TRBJ1-3; unclear D gene. CDR3 length: 12 amino acids. The germline V gene encodes CDR1 SGHNT and CDR2 YYREEE (reference sequence). Trimming cost V 1 base and J 9 bases, with 8 bases left between them. This CDR3 reads CASSLFGGTIYF. The CDR3 DNA is TGTGCCAGCAGCTTGTTCGGTGGCACCATATATTTT.

The V call is TRBV19, the J call TRBJ2-2, with D perhaps matching TRBD1 (6 bases). Germline values: CDR1 LNHDA, CDR2 SQIVND (reference sequence). The CDR3 is 15 amino acids. The V and J ends lost 3 bases and 0 bases respectively, with 8 bases between them. CDR3 region: CASSIGQPNTGELFF. The CDR3 DNA follows: TGTGCCAGTAGTATTGGACAGCCGAACACCGGGGAGCTGTTTTTT.

The V call is TRBV9, the J call TRBJ1-5; unclear D gene. V shed 0 bases and J shed 2 bases, with 3 bases lying between them. The CDR3 is 13 residues long. Looked up from germline, CDR1 is SGDLS and CDR2 is YYNGEE. The CDR3 bases are TGTGCCAGCAGCGTAGCCGGCAATCAGCCCCAGCATTTT. Amino acid sequence: CASSVAGNQPQHF.

The rearrangement joins TRBV30 to TRBJ1-1, with a tentative D call TRBD1 (6 bases). Germline CDR1 is GTSNPN and CDR2 is SVGIG (reference sequence). The CDR3 is 15 residues long. V dropped 3 bases and J dropped 2 bases, with 16 bases sitting between them. CDR3 DNA: TGTGCCTGGAGCGGCGGGGGGCGCGGAAACACTGAAGCTTTCTTT. Residues: CAWSGGGRGNTEAFF.

V and J are TRBV5-6 and TRBJ1-2, with TRBD1 as a possible D gene (5 bases). This CDR3 has 16 amino acids. V lost 1 base and J lost 2, with 15 bases in between. The germline CDR1 and CDR2 sequences are SGHDT and YYEEEE. This CDR3 reads CASSLSSWGSNYGYTF. Written as DNA, the CDR3 is TGTGCCAGCAGCTTGTCGTCGTGGGGCAGCAACTATGGCTACACCTTC.

The chain recombines TRBV6-6 with TRBJ1-5, with D hard to call. V was pared by 8 bases and J by 5 bases, with 19 bases between. CDR1 is MNHNY, CDR2 SVGAGI, per germline (reference sequence). The CDR3 extends over 15 amino acids. The CDR3 protein is CASSRGILIDQPQHF. The DNA for the CDR3 is TGTGCCAGCTCCCGAGGGATCCTAATCGATCAGCCCCAGCATTTT.

CDR3 in amino acids: CASSLVDRVSGGYTF. The CDR3 coding sequence is TGTGCCAGCAGCTTAGTGGACAGGGTAAGCGGCGGCTACACCTTC. V and J are TRBV7-9 and TRBJ1-2, with 8 positions matching TRBD1. CDR3 length equals 15 residues. Unmatched junction bases numbered 9, after V lost 1 base and J lost 8 bases. Germline V gene data show CDR1 as SEHNR and CDR2 as FQNEAQ (reference sequence).

Remarks on this clone: A junction boundary mismatches the germline segment, possibly from a read error. The rearrangement joins TRBV7-9 to TRBJ1-2; possible D gene TRBD1, 6 bases. The germline CDR1 and CDR2 sequences are SEHNR and FQNEAQ (reference sequence). This CDR3 has 15 residues. CDR3 region: CSSSLANTGIRGYTF. The CDR3 coding sequence is TGTTCCAGCAGCTTAGCGAACACAGGGATAAGGGGCTACACCTTC.

The chain uses TRBV5-4 and TRBJ2-3; 8 positions agree with TRBD2. CDR1 is SGHNT, CDR2 YYREEE, per germline (reference sequence). After removal of 1 base from V and 6 bases from J, the junction contained 1 base not matched to a gene. There are 13 residues in the CDR3. Here the CDR3 reads CASSLSGSDTQYF. CDR3 bases: TGTGCCAGCAGCTTGAGCGGGAGTGATACGCAGTATTTT.

The table lists this clone with a few counts. This sequence joins TRBV5-6 and TRBJ2-2; D is unclear. The CDR3 is 15 residues long. Germline lookup yields CDR1 SGHDT and CDR2 YYEEEE. Trimming pared 0 bases from V and 2 bases from J, leaving 8 bases between. CDR3 in DNA: TGTGCCAGCAGCTTGGTTTCCAAAAACACCGGGGAGCTGTTTTTT. Its protein is CASSLVSKNTGELFF. The complete variable domain, with remaining parts taken from reference TRBV5-6 and TRBJ2-2, reads DAGVTQSPTHLIKTRGQQVTLRCSPKSGHDTVSWYQQALGQGPQFIFQYYEEEERQRGNFPDRFSGHQFPNYSSELNVNALLLGDSALYLCASSLVSKNTGELFFGEGSRLTVL.

This CDR3 is CASAGGGIYEQYF. CDR3 bases: TGTGCCAGCGCGGGTGGAGGGATCTACGAGCAGTACTTC. This rearrangement joins TRBV7-2 to TRBJ2-7; perhaps TRBD2 as D (6 bases). CDR3 length: 13 amino acids. Trimming left V 8 bases short and J 3 bases short, with 14 bases between. Germline V CDR1 and CDR2: SGHTA, FQGNSA.

The CDR3 is CASSLGPRGPNEQYF. The CDR3 nucleotides are TGCGCCAGCAGCTTGGGCCCCAGGGGCCCGAACGAGCAGTACTTC. The chain carries TRBV5-1 and TRBJ2-7; maybe TRBD1 (6 bases). CDR1 SGHRS and CDR2 YFSETQ come from the germline V gene. There are 15 residues in the CDR3. Trimming pared 0 bases from V and 5 bases from J, leaving 15 bases between.

This chain uses TRBV4-2 with TRBJ2-7; the match to TRBD2 covers 10 bases. The ends lost 0 bases at V and 4 bases at J; junction bases unmatched: 12. This CDR3 spans 18 amino acids. In germline, CDR1 is LGHNA, CDR2 YNFKEQ. The CDR3 coding sequence is TGTGCCAGCAGCCAAGATGGTAGGCTAGCGGGAGTTTTGTACGAGCAGTACTTC. Protein: CASSQDGRLAGVLYEQYF.

This clone was found once. The J gene is TRBJ1-6, the V gene TRBV5-6; 9 positions agree with TRBD1. The V segment lost 0 bases and the J segment 6 bases; nucleotides outside the gene matches: 4. Germline CDR1 reads SGHDT; CDR2 reads YYEEEE. This CDR3 contains 16 residues. CDR3 nucleotide sequence: TGTGCCAGCAGCTTGGCTCCGACAGGGGGTAATTCACCCCTCCACTTT. Encoded protein: CASSLAPTGGNSPLHF.

This chain uses TRBV7-9 with TRBJ2-2; 16 bases align to TRBD2. This CDR3 contains 16 residues. The J segment lost 7 bases and the V segment lost 5 bases, leaving 4 bases of the junction unmatched. CDR1 is SEHNR, CDR2 FQNEAQ, per germline (reference sequence). The CDR3 bases are TGTGCCAGCAGCGGGACTAGCGGGAGGGTGATCGGGGAGCTGTTTTTT. This translates into CASSGTSGRVIGELFF.

This rearrangement joins TRBV9 to TRBJ1-5, with D possibly being TRBD1 (5 bases). CDR1 is SGDLS and CDR2 is YYNGEE in the germline V gene. V lost 4 bases and J lost 1, with 15 bases in between. The CDR3 loop spans 16 amino acids. CDR3 in DNA: TGTGCCAGCAGCCGGGGGAGCGAGGGGAGCAATCAGCCCCAGCATTTT. Protein sequence: CASSRGSEGSNQPQHF.

The count of this clone is one. The J gene is TRBJ2-3, the V gene TRBV7-9; D call uncertain. Germline CDR1 SEHNR, CDR2 FQNEAQ (reference sequence). The CDR3 loop spans 14 amino acids. V lost 4 bases and J 5 bases, leaving 13 bases between the germline ends. The CDR3 reads CASSSPASGDTQYF. The CDR3 coding sequence is TGTGCCAGCAGCTCCCCCGCGTCCGGAGATACGCAGTATTTT.

The chain carries TRBV11-3 and TRBJ2-3; 9 bases line up with TRBD2. The J segment lost 7 bases and the V segment lost 5 bases, leaving 10 bases of the junction unmatched. This CDR3 spans 15 amino acids. Germline V gives CDR1 SGHNT, CDR2 YENEEA. The CDR3 sequence is CASSPGTSRSHTQYF. The CDR3 nucleotides are TGTGCCAGCAGCCCCGGGACTAGCAGATCTCATACGCAGTATTTT.